The next 28 T cell receptor beta chains were all read from a single sample in a study of T cell responses to AZD1222 COVID-19 vaccine. Assay used: immunoSEQ multiplex PCR; TCRdb lists only in-frame clones, some missing. The table has over 100,000 clones, 75% to 90% seen once. The specimen was peripheral blood, collected on day 0 of AZD1222 vaccination. These receptors all come from an adult in good health.

This clone was observed a single time. The V and J genes are TRBV30 and TRBJ1-6; TRBD1 agrees at 8 bases. CDR1 GTSNPN and CDR2 SVGIG come from the germline V gene (reference sequence). CDR3 length: 15 amino acids. The V and J ends lost 5 bases and 10 bases, in that order; junction bases with no gene match: 13. The CDR3: CAWGYRDRITSPLHF. The CDR3 DNA is TGTGCCTGGGGTTACCGGGACAGGATCACCTCACCCCTCCACTTT. Using reference TRBV30 and TRBJ1-6 for the parts outside the CDR3, the full variable domain is SQTIHQWPATLVQPVGSPLSLECTVEGTSNPNLYWYRQAAGRGLQLLFYSVGIGQISSEVPQNLSASRPQDRQFILSSKKLLLSDSGFYLCAWGYRDRITSPLHFGNGTRLTVT.

V usage is TRBV5-1 and J usage is TRBJ2-2; D is ambiguous. Between the trimmed V and J ends, which lost 0 bases and 4 bases, there was a span of 4 bases. Germline values: CDR1 SGHRS, CDR2 YFSETQ. The CDR3 covers 13 residues. CDR3 residues: CASSLVPTGELFF. The CDR3 DNA follows: TGCGCCAGCAGCTTGGTCCCCACCGGGGAGCTGTTTTTT.

The chain employs TRBV5-6 and TRBJ2-5, with 8 bases lining up with TRBD1. V trimming: 4 bases; J trimming: 4 bases; junction bases outside the gene matches: 15. Germline loops: CDR1 SGHDT, CDR2 YYEEEE. The CDR3 length is 17 residues. The CDR3 DNA is TGTGCCAGCAGCGGCGGGACAGGTATTCGGTCAAGAGAGACCCAGTACTTC. Residues: CASSGGTGIRSRETQYF.

The chain recombines TRBV6-5 with TRBJ1-5, with unresolved D. V was clipped by 6 bases and J by 6 bases, with 9 bases between them. CDR3 size: 12 residues. Per the germline V gene, CDR1 is MNHEY and CDR2 is SVGAGI. The CDR3 spells CASRGGSQPQHF. The CDR3 DNA follows: TGTGCCAGCAGGGGAGGAAGTCAGCCCCAGCATTTT.

The chain combines TRBV6-5 with TRBJ2-2; D is uncertain. The length of the CDR3 is 14 residues. Germline assignment: CDR1 MNHEY and CDR2 SVGAGI. V lost 11 bases to trimming and J lost 6 bases, with 19 bases between them. CDR3 coding DNA: TGTGCCTTAGGACGGCCTTTTCGGGCCGGGGAGCTGTTTTTT. It codes for CALGRPFRAGELFF.

The rearrangement joins TRBV6-2 or TRBV6-3 to TRBJ2-1; tentative D call: TRBD2 (5 bases). CDR3 length: 15 amino acids. Germline-derived CDR1 and CDR2 are MNHEY and SVGEGT. Trimming took off 2 bases at V and 5 bases at J, with 13 bases between the two ends. The DNA for the CDR3 is TGTGCCAGCAGTTACCGGGGAGCAAGGAACAATGAGCAGTTCTTC. Translating gives CASSYRGARNNEQFF.

This rearrangement joins TRBV7-6 to TRBJ2-5; possible D gene TRBD1, 6 bases. This CDR3 is 13 amino acids long. Germline V gives CDR1 SGHVS, CDR2 FNYEAQ. With 3 bases removed from V and 5 bases from J, the gap between germline ends came to 10 bases. The CDR3, as DNA: TGTGCCAGCAGCTTTACAGGGTTGGAGACCCAGTACTTC. This encodes CASSFTGLETQYF.

The gene calls are TRBV28 and TRBJ1-5, with D uncertain. The germline V gene encodes CDR1 MDHEN and CDR2 SYDVKM. V gave up 4 bases and J gave up 5 bases, with 9 bases separating them. The CDR3 is made up of 13 amino acids. CDR3 residues: CASSYVSDQPQHF. The CDR3 nucleotides are TGTGCCAGCAGTTATGTTTCTGATCAGCCCCAGCATTTT.

The chain joins TRBV6-1 to TRBJ1-2; 7 positions match TRBD1. The V gene's germline CDR1 is MNHNS and CDR2 SASEGT. J gave up 4 bases and V 0 bases, and 2 bases lay outside the gene matches. The CDR3 extends over 14 amino acids. This CDR3 reads CASSEAGTVYGYTF. The CDR3 DNA is TGTGCCAGCAGTGAAGCCGGGACAGTCTATGGCTACACCTTC.

This chain uses TRBV2 with TRBJ1-2; D may be TRBD1 (6 bases). The CDR3 has 14 residues. Trimming took off 6 bases at V and 6 bases at J, with 17 bases between the two ends. Germline V gene lookup returns CDR1 SNHLY and CDR2 FYNNEI. The CDR3 spells CASSREQGSHGYTF. DNA for the CDR3: TGTGCCAGCAGCCGTGAACAGGGATCCCATGGCTACACCTTC. Using reference TRBV2 and TRBJ1-2 for the parts outside the CDR3, the full variable domain is EPEVTQTPSHQVTQMGQEVILRCVPISNHLYFYWYRQILGQKVEFLVSFYNNEISEKSEIFDDQFSVERPDGSNFTLKIRSTKLEDSAMYFCASSREQGSHGYTFGSGTRLTVV.

This clone was recorded once. The chain has TRBV3-1 (or the pseudogene TRBV3-2) and TRBJ1-1, with no clear D. CDR1 LGHDT and CDR2 YNNKEL come from the germline V gene (reference sequence). This CDR3 spans 11 amino acids. V dropped 2 bases and J dropped 11 bases, with 9 bases sitting between them. The CDR3 loop reads CASSQNERAFF. The CDR3 region has the DNA TGTGCCAGCAGCCAAAATGAAAGGGCTTTCTTT.

The chain combines TRBV6-5 with TRBJ1-5; the D is unclear. The CDR3 covers 14 residues. Germline loops: CDR1 MNHEY, CDR2 SVGAGI. V was pared by 6 bases and J by 0 bases, with 9 bases between. For the CDR3, the DNA is TGTGCCAGCAGACCTGAGGATAGCAATCAGCCCCAGCATTTT. Translation gives CASRPEDSNQPQHF.

V usage is TRBV27 and J usage is TRBJ1-1, with 7 nucleotides matching TRBD1. J gave up 0 bases and V 6 bases, and 7 bases lay outside the gene matches. This CDR3 has 15 residues. Germline CDR1 MNHEY, CDR2 SMNVEV (reference sequence). CDR3 in amino acids: CASRRNRGMNTEAFF. The CDR3 coding sequence is TGTGCCAGCAGACGTAACAGGGGTATGAACACTGAAGCTTTCTTT.

The V gene is TRBV5-5, the J gene TRBJ1-2; D is unresolved. CDR3 size: 13 residues. The germline V and J ends were trimmed by 4 bases and 6 bases, with 13 bases remaining between them. Germline-derived CDR1 and CDR2 are SGHKS and YYEKEE (reference sequence). The CDR3, as DNA: TGTGCCAGCAGCCTGCCGGGAGGAGATGGCTACACCTTC. It translates to CASSLPGGDGYTF. The variable domain in full, completed from reference TRBV5-5 and TRBJ1-2, reads DAGVTQSPTHLIKTRGQQVTLRCSPISGHKSVSWYQQVLGQGPQFIFQYYEKEERGRGNFPDRFSARQFPNYSSELNVNALLLGDSALYLCASSLPGGDGYTFGSGTRLTVV.

The chain has TRBV2 and TRBJ2-5, with TRBD2 matching 8 bases. The CDR3 is 14 amino acids. With 6 bases clipped from V and 3 bases from J, the junction kept 6 bases outside the gene matches. Germline assignment: CDR1 SNHLY and CDR2 FYNNEI. The CDR3 sequence is CASRGGGIEETQYF. CDR3 DNA sequence: TGTGCCAGCAGAGGCGGGGGGATAGAAGAGACCCAGTACTTC.

The chain links TRBV9 to TRBJ1-1; tentative D call: TRBD1 (5 bases). The length of the CDR3 is 13 residues. Trimming shortened V by 3 bases and J by 8 bases, and 14 bases separated the two germline ends. CDR1 is SGDLS and CDR2 is YYNGEE in the germline V gene. In nucleotides, the CDR3 is TGTGCCAGCAGCGAGGCAGACAGCCCGGAAGCTTTCTTT. Amino acids: CASSEADSPEAFF.

This clone turned up a few times. V usage is TRBV29-1 and J usage is TRBJ2-1, with 9 bases lining up with TRBD2. The CDR3 has 15 amino acids. The trim removed 3 bases at V and 2 bases at J, leaving 5 bases unmatched. Germline V gives CDR1 SQVTM, CDR2 ANQGSEA. The CDR3 nucleotides are TGCAGCGTTGACCTGGGCGGGGGGGCCTACAATGAGCAGTTCTTC. Encoded protein: CSVDLGGGAYNEQFF.

The J gene is TRBJ1-1, the V gene TRBV7-6; tentatively, D is TRBD1 (5 bases). This CDR3 spans 16 amino acids. Trimming shortened V by 1 base and J by 5 bases, and 17 bases separated the two germline ends. Germline CDR1 and CDR2: SGHVS and FNYEAQ. DNA of the CDR3: TGTGCCAGCAGCTTAGGTCGCGGGACTCTCGGAACTGAAGCTTTCTTT. This codes for CASSLGRGTLGTEAFF.

The chain recombines TRBV5-4 with TRBJ1-2; D gene uncertain. V was shortened by 4 bases and J by 0 bases, with 13 bases between the two germline ends. The CDR3 consists of 15 residues. Germline V gives CDR1 SGHNT, CDR2 YYREEE (reference sequence). CDR3 in amino acids: CASSLGGSANYGYTF. The CDR3 DNA sequence: TGTGCCAGCAGCCTGGGCGGGAGCGCTAACTATGGCTACACCTTC. Drawing the rest from reference TRBV5-4 and TRBJ1-2, the complete variable domain is ETGVTQSPTHLIKTRGQQVTLRCSSQSGHNTVSWYQQALGQGPQFIFQYYREEENGRGNFPPRFSGLQFPNYSSELNVNALELDDSALYLCASSLGGSANYGYTFGSGTRLTVV.

The chain combines TRBV13 with TRBJ2-7; D ambiguous. CDR1 and CDR2 (germline): PRHDT, FYEKMQ (reference sequence). The germline V and J ends were trimmed by 0 bases and 2 bases, with 11 bases remaining between them. CDR3 length equals 15 residues. DNA for the CDR3: TGTGCCAGCAGCTTAGGCATCGGGCGAACCTACGAGCAGTACTTC. Translating gives CASSLGIGRTYEQYF.

This chain connects TRBV5-4 to TRBJ2-2, with 13 bases lining up with TRBD2. J lost 8 bases, V lost 4 bases, and 5 bases had no gene match. The CDR3 length is 15 residues. The germline CDR1 and CDR2 sequences are SGHNT and YYREEE (reference sequence). The CDR3 here is CASSAGTSGKGELFF. The CDR3 bases are TGTGCCAGCAGCGCGGGGACTAGCGGGAAGGGGGAGCTGTTTTTT.

The rearrangement uses TRBV4-1 and TRBJ2-7, with D unclear. V was trimmed by 1 base and J by 3 bases, leaving 10 bases between them. Germline CDR1 reads MGHRA; CDR2 reads YSYEKL. This CDR3 has 14 residues. The chain's CDR3 is CASSQGALIYEQYF. DNA for the CDR3: TGCGCCAGCAGCCAAGGGGCCTTGATCTACGAGCAGTACTTC.

This sequence joins TRBV5-1 and TRBJ1-2, with TRBD1 matching 7 bases. The CDR3 sequence is 13 residues long. V lost 4 bases, J lost 7 bases, and 7 bases stayed unmatched. The V gene's germline CDR1 is SGHRS and CDR2 YFSETQ. CDR3: CASSPGQSPGYTF. The DNA of the CDR3 is TGCGCCAGCAGCCCGGGACAGTCTCCTGGCTACACCTTC.

The count of this clone is one. This rearrangement joins TRBV7-2 to TRBJ2-2, with D unclear. The germline V gene has CDR1 SGHTA and CDR2 FQGNSA. Trimming took 8 bases from V and 6 from J, leaving 13 bases between them. The CDR3 totals 13 residues. The CDR3 is CASSAILAGELFF. DNA for the CDR3: TGTGCCAGCTCCGCGATTTTAGCCGGGGAGCTGTTTTTT.

This clone was detected only a few times. The rearrangement joins TRBV29-1 to TRBJ2-5, with 8 bases matching TRBD1. In germline, CDR1 is SQVTM, CDR2 ANQGSEA. Unmatched junction bases numbered 2, after V lost 1 base and J lost 7 bases. This CDR3 spans 12 amino acids. In DNA form, the CDR3 reads TGCAGCGTTGAAGCACAGGGGGGGACCCAGTACTTC. Residues: CSVEAQGGTQYF.

This sequence joins TRBV19 and TRBJ1-2, with D unclear. Trimming removed 6 bases from V and 12 bases from J, with 20 bases in between. The length of the CDR3 is 13 residues. CDR1 LNHDA and CDR2 SQIVND come from the germline V gene (reference sequence). The CDR3 loop is CASSTVGSSGNTF. CDR3 bases: TGTGCCAGTAGCACCGTAGGGTCGTCGGGTAACACCTTC.

The chain joins TRBV5-1 to TRBJ1-1, with unresolved D. Per germline, CDR1 SGHRS and CDR2 YFSETQ. V gave up 7 bases and J gave up 11 bases, with 6 bases separating them. This CDR3 has 8 residues. The DNA of the CDR3 is TGCGCCAGCGCGCCCGCTTTCTTT. It yields the protein CASAPAFF. Full variable domain (outside the CDR3, taken from reference TRBV5-1 and TRBJ1-1): KAGVTQTPRYLIKTRGQQVTLSCSPISGHRSVSWYQQTPGQGLQFLFEYFSETQRNKGNFPGRFSGRQFSNSRSEMNVSTLELGDSALYLCASAPAFFGQGTRLTVV.

The rearrangement links TRBV24-1 to TRBJ2-1, with TRBD1 identical over 8 bases. V shed 2 bases, J shed 8 bases, and the junction held 10 bases outside the gene matches. Germline V lookup: CDR1 KGHDR, CDR2 SFDVKD. The CDR3 sequence is 16 residues long. The CDR3: CATSDWGRTGLDEQFF. CDR3 nucleotide sequence: TGTGCCACCAGTGATTGGGGCCGGACAGGGTTGGATGAGCAGTTCTTC.